This TCR beta chain comes out of a study of PD-L1 blockade in urothelial cancer listed by TCRdb under 2017. Regarding the study in general: Therapy was started in 2014 for all patients, and atezolizumab 1,200 mg was administered intravenously every 3 weeks. About 85% of the 29 patients were males with bladder-origin urothelial cancer, and about 65% of the 29 reported a prior smoking history. Patients had an ECOG performance status of 0 or 1 and had received between 0 and 3 prior chemotherapy regimens. Blood samples were analyzed 3 weeks after the start of treatment (second dose) and 6 weeks after the start of treatment. A median of roughly 140,000 T cells and 80,000 to 100,000 unique TCRs was obtained from blood samples, and a median clonality of roughly 0.08 was observed. An exploratory multi-omic analysis was conducted of the somatic, immune and clinical correlates of response to PD-L1 blockade with atezolizumab in urothelial cancer. Pretreatment tumor samples, along with matched peripheral blood serially collected before and after atezolizumab treatment, were subjected to TCR sequencing. Progression-free survival longer than 6 months counted as durable clinical benefit, and TCR features were additionally tested against both progression-free and overall survival. In the same patients who had TCR sequencing, pretreatment tumors also underwent whole exome sequencing and RNA sequencing. Durable clinical benefit was achieved by nine patients but not by the remaining 20. Some 29 patients had pretreatment blood TCR-seq, roughly 24 had at least one posttreatment blood collection, and roughly 24 had tumor TCR-seq.

Each PCR received spiked-in synthetic TCR analog templates so that absolute template abundance could be estimated from read counts. The immunoSEQ assay was used to amplify TCRbeta CDR3 regions from genomic DNA with bias-controlled V and J gene primers. Rearranged TCRbeta segments were sequenced at approximately 20X coverage. Per the authors' processing: Sequencing errors were corrected by clustering, and CDR3s were annotated against IMGT so that V, D and J genes could be assigned. Downstream analyses used only productive TCRbeta rearrangements and left out out-of-frame or stop-codon sequences. To compute clonality, Shannon entropy was normalized by the log of the number of unique productive sequences and then subtracted from one. Fisher's exact test with Benjamini-Hochberg correction, using a cutoff of adjusted p below 0.01, was how clones that differed between time points or between blood and tumor were identified. In TCRdb, the immuneACCESS table is reduced to in-frame sequences with V and J assigned. These tables do not hold every clone; where another copy was compared, an unresolved V gene accounts for under half, and the others remain unexplained. V and J calls plus clone size are reproduced from that table; the DNA served to infer D and trimming. The sample table shows 70,000 to 95,000 clones, and less than 90% are seen once. Jointly, the top ten make up roughly 1.9% of the sample.

The research as a whole found: Because the sample size was small (n of about 29) and many of the analyses were exploratory, the results are meant to be hypothesis-generating. A pretreatment peripheral blood TCR clonality below the median was linked to improved progression-free and overall survival. Greater expansion of tumor-associated TCR clones in peripheral blood 3 weeks after the start of treatment was observed in patients with durable benefit (n ≈ 22, p = 0.022).

About this clone: Its cognate antigen has yet to be identified. The sample holds no much larger clone one base away, and base qualities are not on file.

The time point label here, explained by the study, means: pretreatment peripheral blood. The cohort comprised fewer than 35 patients with locally advanced or metastatic urothelial carcinoma treated at Memorial Sloan Kettering on a trial protocol. Peripheral blood mononuclear cells were collected pretreatment and during treatment, at between 1 and 8 total time points per patient. The Qiagen DNeasy Blood extraction kit was used to purify genomic DNA from total PBMCs and tumor samples. Collected pretreatment and during treatment, PBMCs were isolated and stored as previously described. The germline V gene yields SGHRS for CDR1 and YFSETQ for CDR2. From the cysteine through the phenylalanine, the CDR3 covers 20 amino acids. The sequence is cut down to CDR3 DNA, 60 bases in frame from base 1. From V the trimming removes 5 bases and from J it removes 0 bases, while the gene matches leave 11 bases of the junction unaccounted for.

Sequencing used PBMCs, obtained around atezolizumab (anti-PD-L1) treatment. The TCR comes from a man aged 55 to 70 with urothelial cancer. The V and J segments used are TRBV5-1 and TRBJ2-1; 16 of the junction bases match TRBD2. The encoded CDR3 is CASSYYPGLAGGPSYNEQFF. The nucleotide sequence reads TGCGCCAGCAGTTATTATCCGGGACTAGCGGGGGGGCCCTCCTACAATGAGCAGTTCTTC.